Each of the 23 T cell receptor beta chains below was sequenced from the same sample in a study of neurological immune-mediated disorders. MiXCR, run by TCRdb on the 5' RACE reads, gives a single entry per CDR3 protein. This table holds about 62,000 distinct CDR3 sequences, 3% to 4% found once. The material sequenced was PBMCs. These receptors were collected from a woman between 45 and 65 years old with multiple sclerosis.

The rearrangement joins TRBV20-1 to TRBJ1-6, with 9 positions matching TRBD1. CDR1 is DFQATT, CDR2 SNEGSKA, per germline (reference sequence). The CDR3 length is 18 residues. V gave up 5 bases and J gave up 6 bases; unmatched junction bases: 17. The CDR3 region is CSAGRDRAHNLRNSPLHF. CDR3 bases: TGCAGTGCTGGACGGGACAGGGCACACAACCTCCGTAATTCACCCCTCCACTTT.

This clonotype was detected ten times or more. The V and J genes are TRBV6-1 and TRBJ1-5; 8 bases align to TRBD1. The CDR3 loop spans 17 amino acids. Trimming cost V 5 bases and J 8 bases; bases outside gene matches: 17. Germline V gene lookup returns CDR1 MNHNS and CDR2 SASEGT. The CDR3 loop is CASSLWGMDRAGEPQHF. The CDR3 nucleotides read TGTGCCAGCAGTCTATGGGGGATGGACAGGGCCGGGGAGCCCCAGCATTTT.

This clonotype was counted between two and nine times. This rearrangement joins TRBV20-1 to TRBJ2-5; D unclear. The length of the CDR3 is 15 residues. V was trimmed by 0 bases and J by 1 base, leaving 12 bases between them. Germline V gene sequence: CDR1 DFQATT, CDR2 SNEGSKA (reference sequence). The CDR3 DNA sequence: TGCAGTGCTAGAGATCGAGAAATACCCCAAGAGACCCAGTACTTC. Protein sequence: CSARDREIPQETQYF.

This clonotype has just a few counts. The junction does not match germline at one end; this may be a read error. V and J are TRBV20-1 and TRBJ1-5, with D perhaps TRBD1 (6 bases). Germline-derived CDR1 and CDR2 are DFQATT and SNEGSKA (reference sequence). This CDR3 has 15 amino acids. CDR3 amino acids: CSAQRQDVSNQPQNF. Here the CDR3 DNA reads TGCAGTGCTCAACGACAGGATGTGTCGAATCAGCCCCAGAATTTT.

The chain has TRBV6-6 and TRBJ1-1, with TRBD1 as a possible D gene (6 bases). CDR1 is MNHNY and CDR2 is SVGAGI in the germline V gene (reference sequence). The CDR3 totals 13 residues. Deletions cut 7 bases from V and 4 bases from J, with 13 bases between. The CDR3 protein is CASTLRQATEAFF. The CDR3 nucleotides read TGTGCCAGCACGCTCCGACAGGCCACTGAAGCTTTCTTT.

This chain connects TRBV20-1 to TRBJ2-1, with a tentative D call TRBD1 (6 bases). V lost 1 base, J lost 7 bases, and 14 bases lay in between. The CDR3 totals 14 residues. Germline V gene data show CDR1 as DFQATT and CDR2 as SNEGSKA (reference sequence). CDR3 protein: CSARGSLRGNEQFF. The CDR3 coding sequence is TGCAGTGCTAGAGGGAGTCTCAGGGGAAATGAGCAGTTCTTC.

The chain joins TRBV7-2 to TRBJ1-1; D perhaps matches TRBD1 (5 bases). Germline V gene data show CDR1 as SGHTA and CDR2 as FQGNSA. Trimming pared 1 base from V and 6 bases from J, leaving 12 bases between. This CDR3 comprises 14 residues. The DNA of the CDR3 is TGTGCCAGCAGCTTAGGCAGGGCAATCTCTGAAGCTTTCTTT. This encodes CASSLGRAISEAFF.

This clonotype was detected ten times or more. J is TRBJ2-7 and V is TRBV20-1, with 10 bases matching TRBD1. Per germline, CDR1 DFQATT and CDR2 SNEGSKA (reference sequence). The CDR3 totals 15 residues. J was trimmed by 3 bases and V by 1 base; bases with no gene match: 6. In nucleotides, the CDR3 is TGCAGTGCTAGAGCCCCCGGGACAGGGGTCTACGAGCAGTACTTC. It translates to CSARAPGTGVYEQYF.

This clonotype occurred many times. This rearrangement joins TRBV20-1 to TRBJ1-4; D is uncertain. V was pared by 0 bases and J by 12 bases, with 14 bases between. Germline V CDR1 and CDR2: DFQATT, SNEGSKA (reference sequence). CDR3 length equals 13 residues. CDR3 bases: TGCAGTGCTAGAGAACCCCCGCGTGCGGAACTGTTTTTT. Residues: CSAREPPRAELFF.

As for this clonotype: Given the absence of the conserved phenylalanine or tryptophan at the CDR3 end, a read error is likely. The chain uses TRBV29-1 and TRBJ2-3, with D possibly TRBD2 on 5 matching bases. Germline values: CDR1 SQVTM, CDR2 ANQGSEA. This CDR3 comprises 15 residues. Trimming took 6 bases from V and 1 from J, leaving 17 bases between them. This CDR3 is CSVAAMLGGTDTQYN. The DNA for the CDR3 is TGCAGCGTGGCCGCTATGTTGGGAGGCACAGATACGCAGTATAAT.

This clonotype came up many times. V is TRBV20-1 and J is TRBJ2-1, with no clear D. The CDR3 has 9 amino acids. Germline V gene sequence: CDR1 DFQATT, CDR2 SNEGSKA (reference sequence). Trimming shortened V by 4 bases and J by 15 bases, and 10 bases separated the two germline ends. The CDR3 DNA reads TGCAGTGCTAACAGTCCGCGGTTCTTC. Translated: CSANSPRFF.

This clonotype occurred many times. This chain connects TRBV29-1 to TRBJ2-2; 13 bases line up with TRBD2. V shed 7 bases, J shed 6 bases, and the junction held 8 bases outside the gene matches. Germline assignment: CDR1 SQVTM and CDR2 ANQGSEA. There are 15 residues in the CDR3. Here the CDR3 reads CSAITSGRDAGELFF. CDR3 DNA: TGCAGCGCGATTACTAGCGGGAGGGATGCCGGGGAGCTGTTTTTT.

The J gene is TRBJ2-1, the V gene TRBV2; D is perhaps TRBD1 or TRBD2 (5 bases each). The germline V and J ends were trimmed by 4 bases and 9 bases, with 7 bases remaining between them. CDR1 is SNHLY and CDR2 is FYNNEI in the germline V gene. The CDR3 spans 11 residues. The CDR3 DNA follows: TGTGCCAGCAGTGGGGACGCTGAGCAGTTCTTC. It codes for CASSGDAEQFF.

In this sample, this clonotype turned up many times. The chain combines TRBV3-1 with TRBJ1-1; the D is unclear. This CDR3 spans 14 amino acids. V lost 0 bases to trimming and J lost 6 bases, with 11 bases between them. Germline loops: CDR1 LGHDT, CDR2 YNNKEL (reference sequence). The CDR3 reads CASSQDGQLAEAFF. Here the CDR3 DNA reads TGTGCCAGCAGCCAAGATGGCCAGCTCGCTGAAGCTTTCTTT.

This clonotype was observed many times. The chain combines TRBV12-5 with TRBJ2-1; D is unresolved. V gave up 2 bases and J gave up 4 bases, with 12 bases separating them. This CDR3 contains 15 residues. Germline V gene lookup returns CDR1 LGHNT and CDR2 FRNRAP. CDR3 in DNA: TGTGCTAGTGGTTTGTCGGATACGGAGTACAATGAGCAGTTCTTC. It yields the protein CASGLSDTEYNEQFF.

Notes on this clonotype: An end of the junction does not agree with germline; a read error may underlie this. The chain joins TRBV7-2 to TRBJ1-6, with D maybe TRBD1 (5 bases). The CDR3 consists of 14 residues. The germline V gene has CDR1 SGHTA and CDR2 FQGNSA. The CDR3 here is CASSLGGDSSPLNF. CDR3 nucleotides: TGTGCCAGCAGCCTCGGGGGAGATAGCTCACCCCTCAACTTT. Filled out from reference TRBV7-2 and TRBJ1-6, the complete variable domain reads GAGVSQSPSNKVTEKGKDVELRCDPISGHTALYWYRQSLGQGLEFLIYFQGNSAPDKSGLPSDRFSAERTGGSVSTLTIQRTQQEDSAVYLCASSLGGDSSPLNFGNGTRLTVT.

This clonotype was counted at least ten times. The gene calls are TRBV5-5 and TRBJ2-7; no reliable D call. The CDR3 runs 15 residues. Deletions cut 4 bases from V and 4 bases from J, with 18 bases between. From germline, CDR1 is SGHKS and CDR2 YYEKEE (reference sequence). The DNA for the CDR3 is TGTGCCAGCAGCCAGGCATGGGATATTACTTACGAGCAGTACTTC. Its translation is CASSQAWDITYEQYF.

This clonotype has a count of ten or more. The V call is TRBV6-2 or TRBV6-3, the J call TRBJ2-1; 8 nucleotides match TRBD1. The CDR3 spans 15 residues. J was trimmed by 4 bases and V by 5 bases; bases with no gene match: 7. Germline assignment: CDR1 MNHEY and CDR2 SVGEGT. The CDR3 loop reads CASSTQGAKYNEQFF. CDR3 in DNA: TGTGCCAGCAGTACCCAGGGGGCAAAGTACAATGAGCAGTTCTTC.

This clonotype was recorded at least ten times. V and J are TRBV20-1 and TRBJ2-1; D could derive from TRBD1 or TRBD2 (5 bases each). The ends were cut back, 6 bases at V and 6 bases at J, with 18 bases in the middle. The CDR3 sequence is 14 residues long. The germline V gene has CDR1 DFQATT and CDR2 SNEGSKA (reference sequence). The CDR3 DNA reads TGCAGTGCCTTTCGGGGCGGCGCGCTCAATGAGCAGTTCTTC. Protein sequence: CSAFRGGALNEQFF.

This clonotype was detected many times. The J gene is TRBJ2-3, the V gene TRBV5-1; 14 nucleotides line up with TRBD2. V shed 0 bases and J 4 bases; nucleotides not matched to a gene: 4. The germline V gene has CDR1 SGHRS and CDR2 YFSETQ. The CDR3 has 17 amino acids. The CDR3 DNA reads as TGCGCCAGCAGCTTGGGACTAGCGGGAGGGCTACCAGATACGCAGTATTTT. Translation gives CASSLGLAGGLPDTQYF.

Only a few counts were recorded for this clonotype. V is TRBV28 and J is TRBJ2-3; D perhaps matches TRBD2 (5 bases). V was cut by 10 bases and J by 5 bases, with 13 bases left in between. CDR3 length equals 12 residues. Germline CDR1 is MDHEN and CDR2 is SYDVKM. CDR3 amino acids: CATRARGDTQYF. The CDR3 DNA is TGTGCCACCCGGGCCCGGGGAGATACGCAGTATTTT.

This clonotype occurred a few times. The rearrangement joins TRBV7-9 to TRBJ1-1; possible D gene TRBD1, 5 bases. V lost 5 bases, J lost 8 bases, and 15 bases lay in between. CDR3 length equals 13 residues. The germline V gene has CDR1 SEHNR and CDR2 FQNEAQ (reference sequence). CDR3 amino acids: CASSLGQGFEAFF. CDR3 sequence (DNA): TGTGCCAGCAGCCTGGGGCAGGGATTCGAAGCTTTCTTT.

This clonotype was seen repeatedly, ten times or more. This chain links TRBV6-2 or TRBV6-3 with TRBJ2-1; D is tentatively TRBD1 or TRBD2 (5 bases each). Germline assignment: CDR1 MNHEY and CDR2 SVGEGT. The CDR3 contains 15 residues. Trimming shortened V by 6 bases and J by 0 bases, and 12 bases separated the two germline ends. The CDR3 loop reads CASRAGTHSYNEQFF. As DNA, the CDR3 is TGTGCCAGCAGGGCCGGGACCCACTCCTACAATGAGCAGTTCTTC.